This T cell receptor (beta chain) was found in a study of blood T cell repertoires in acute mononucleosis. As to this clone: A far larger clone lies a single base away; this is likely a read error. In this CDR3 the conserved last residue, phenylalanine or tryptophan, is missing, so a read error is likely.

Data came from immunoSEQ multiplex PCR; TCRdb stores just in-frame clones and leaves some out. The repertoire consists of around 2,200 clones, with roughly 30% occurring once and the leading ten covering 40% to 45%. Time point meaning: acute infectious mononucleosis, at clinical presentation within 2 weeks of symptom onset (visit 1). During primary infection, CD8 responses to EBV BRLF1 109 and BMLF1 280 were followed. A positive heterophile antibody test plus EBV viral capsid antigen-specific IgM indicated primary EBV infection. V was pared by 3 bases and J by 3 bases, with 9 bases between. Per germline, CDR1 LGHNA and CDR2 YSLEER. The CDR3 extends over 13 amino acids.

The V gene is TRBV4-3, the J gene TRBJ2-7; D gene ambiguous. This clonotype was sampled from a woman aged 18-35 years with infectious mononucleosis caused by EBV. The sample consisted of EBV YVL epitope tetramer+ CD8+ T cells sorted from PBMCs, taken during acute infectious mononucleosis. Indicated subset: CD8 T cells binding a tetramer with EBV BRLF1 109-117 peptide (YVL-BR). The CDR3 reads CASSQLGSYEQYL. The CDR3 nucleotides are TGCGCCAGCAGCCAGCTAGGTAGCTACGAGCAGTACCTC.